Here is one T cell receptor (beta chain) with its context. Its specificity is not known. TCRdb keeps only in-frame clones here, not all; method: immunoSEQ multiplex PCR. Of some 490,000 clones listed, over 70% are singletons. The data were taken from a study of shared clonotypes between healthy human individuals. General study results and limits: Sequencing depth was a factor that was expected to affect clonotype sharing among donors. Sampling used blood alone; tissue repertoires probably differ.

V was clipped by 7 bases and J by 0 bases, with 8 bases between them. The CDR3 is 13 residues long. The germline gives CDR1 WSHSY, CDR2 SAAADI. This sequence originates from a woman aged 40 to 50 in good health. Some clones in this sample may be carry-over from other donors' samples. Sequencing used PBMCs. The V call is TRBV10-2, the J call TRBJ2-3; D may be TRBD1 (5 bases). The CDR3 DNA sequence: TGCGCCAGCAAGGGGCGGAGCACAGATACGCAGTATTTT. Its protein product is CASKGRSTDTQYF.